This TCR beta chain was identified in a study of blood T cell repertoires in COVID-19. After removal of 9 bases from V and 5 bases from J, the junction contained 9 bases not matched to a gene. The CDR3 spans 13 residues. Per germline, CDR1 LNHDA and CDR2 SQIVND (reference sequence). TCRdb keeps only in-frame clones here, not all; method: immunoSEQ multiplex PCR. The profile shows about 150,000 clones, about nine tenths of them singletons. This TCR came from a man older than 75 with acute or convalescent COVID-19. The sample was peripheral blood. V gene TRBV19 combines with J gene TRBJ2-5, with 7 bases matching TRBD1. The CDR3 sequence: CASNTGVWETQYF. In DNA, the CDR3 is TGTGCCAGCAACACAGGGGTATGGGAGACCCAGTACTTC. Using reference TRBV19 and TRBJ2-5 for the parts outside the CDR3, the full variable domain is DGGITQSPKYLFRKEGQNVTLSCEQNLNHDAMYWYRQDPGQGLRLIYYSQIVNDFQKGDIAEGYSVSREKKESFPLTVTSAQKNPTAFYLCASNTGVWETQYFGPGTRLLVL.